The clone carrying this T cell receptor beta chain was counted only a few times. The repertoire was sequenced with immunoSEQ multiplex PCR; TCRdb's copy has only in-frame clones and lacks some. This sample has tens of thousands of clones, with 75% to 85% found just once. The data derive from a study of blood T cell repertoires in COVID-19. Turning to the study itself: Both acute and convalescent COVID-19 samples were obtained from the United States, Italy and Spain.

V was pared by 0 bases and J by 4 bases, with 13 bases between. The CDR3 has 17 residues. Looked up from germline, CDR1 is LGHDT and CDR2 is YNNKEL (reference sequence). This TCR was sampled from a woman aged 70-85 years with acute or convalescent COVID-19. Material for sequencing was peripheral blood. J is TRBJ1-6 and V is TRBV3-1 (or the pseudogene TRBV3-2); the D gene is possibly TRBD1 (6 bases). CDR3 region: CASSQDLGGDYNSPLHF. CDR3 DNA sequence: TGTGCCAGCAGCCAAGATTTAGGGGGGGATTATAATTCACCCCTCCACTTT.